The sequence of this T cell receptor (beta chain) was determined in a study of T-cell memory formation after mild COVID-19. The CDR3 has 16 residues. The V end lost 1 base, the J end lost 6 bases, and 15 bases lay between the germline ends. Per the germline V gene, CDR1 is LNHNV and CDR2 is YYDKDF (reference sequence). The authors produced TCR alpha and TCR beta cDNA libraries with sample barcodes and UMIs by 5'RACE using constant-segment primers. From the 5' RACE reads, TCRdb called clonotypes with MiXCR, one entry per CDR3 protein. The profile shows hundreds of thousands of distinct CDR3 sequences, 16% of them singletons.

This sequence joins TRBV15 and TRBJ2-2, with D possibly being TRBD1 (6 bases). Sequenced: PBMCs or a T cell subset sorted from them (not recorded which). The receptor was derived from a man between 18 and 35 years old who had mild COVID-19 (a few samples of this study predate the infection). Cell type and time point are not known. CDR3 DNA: TGTGCCACCAGCAGAGGGGCCAGGGGTTCATCCGGGGAGCTGTTTTTT. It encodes CATSRGARGSSGELFF.